These T cell receptor beta chains were read from a single sample in a study of cytomegalovirus exposure and HLA in healthy donors. Libraries were prepared by immunoSEQ multiplex PCR; TCRdb keeps only in-frame clonotypes and omits some of them. The sample comprises about 77,000 clones, around 84% of which are singletons, and around 4.8% rests with the top ten. Sequencing was carried out using PBMCs. All receptors derive from a man aged 40-49 years in good health and CMV-seronegative. CDR3s include the opening cysteine and the closing phenylalanine or tryptophan. D genes are given only for firm matches. For some rows the clone size is stated as once, few or many, or as a class when expanded; others skip it.

V	length	J	D	size	CDR3	DNA
TRBV19	16	TRBJ2-2	NA	NA	CASTPHPQGRTGELFF	TGTGCCAGTACCCCACACCCTCAGGGGCGCACCGGGGAGCTGTTTTTT
TRBV30	14	TRBJ2-7	TRBD2	NA	CAWSSGRGSDEQYF	TGTGCCTGGAGTAGCGGGAGGGGATCGGACGAGCAGTACTTC
TRBV15	14	TRBJ2-7	TRBD2	few	CATSRDLAGGEQYF	TGTGCCACCAGCAGAGATCTAGCGGGGGGAGAGCAGTACTTC
TRBV27	13	TRBJ1-1	NA	NA	CASSEGAWTEAFF	TGTGCCAGCAGTGAAGGGGCCTGGACTGAAGCTTTCTTT
TRBV6-1	15	TRBJ1-5	TRBD1	NA	CASRDRANSNQPQHF	TGTGCCAGCAGGGACAGGGCCAATAGCAATCAGCCCCAGCATTTT
TRBV2	13	TRBJ2-7	NA	NA	CALGQASSYEQYF	TGTGCCCTGGGTCAGGCGTCTTCCTACGAGCAGTACTTC
TRBV6-5	15	TRBJ1-2	TRBD1	NA	CASSYNPTGGNGYTF	TGTGCCAGCAGTTACAATCCTACAGGGGGCAATGGCTACACCTTC
TRBV15	14	TRBJ1-4	NA	NA	CATSRGPGREKLFF	TGTGCCACCAGCAGAGGGCCAGGGAGGGAAAAACTGTTTTTT
TRBV28	16	TRBJ1-1	NA	NA	CASSLRGDGFNTEAFF	TGTGCCAGCAGTTTACGGGGGGACGGTTTTAACACTGAAGCTTTCTTT
TRBV15	15	TRBJ2-5	NA	NA	CATIQASGAGETQYF	TGTGCCACCATACAAGCCTCAGGCGCGGGGGAGACCCAGTACTTC
TRBV9	16	TRBJ2-1	TRBD1	NA	CASSAPGTGSYNEQFF	TGTGCCAGCAGCGCTCCCGGGACAGGGTCCTACAATGAGCAGTTCTTC
TRBV28	11	TRBJ2-2	TRBD2	NA	CATGGAGELFF	TGTGCCACCGGGGGGGCCGGGGAGCTGTTTTTT
TRBV4-2	13	TRBJ1-5	NA	NA	CASSQQSNQPQHF	TGTGCCAGCAGCCAACAAAGCAATCAGCCCCAGCATTTT
TRBV7-7	16	TRBJ2-5	TRBD1	NA	CASSDGTGGSEETQYF	TGTGCTAGCAGCGACGGGACAGGGGGAAGTGAGGAGACCCAGTACTTC
TRBV5-8	15	TRBJ2-1	TRBD2	NA	CASSAGTSGHNEQFF	TGTGCCAGCAGCGCCGGGACTAGCGGACACAATGAGCAGTTCTTC
TRBV28	14	TRBJ1-1	NA	NA	CASSARGFASEAFF	TGTGCCAGCAGTGCCAGGGGTTTCGCCTCTGAAGCTTTCTTT
TRBV7-6	11	TRBJ2-5	NA	NA	CASSNGETQYF	TGTGCCAGCAGCAACGGGGAGACCCAGTACTTC
TRBV5-4	15	TRBJ2-1	NA	NA	CASSLPGGPYNEQFF	TGTGCCAGCAGCTTGCCTGGCGGGCCCTACAATGAGCAGTTCTTC
TRBV29-1	13	TRBJ2-3	TRBD1	few	CSVSTGGADTQYF	TGCAGCGTTTCGACAGGGGGCGCAGATACGCAGTATTTT
TRBV4-3	15	TRBJ1-2	NA	NA	CASSQLSVEGYGYTF	TGCGCCAGCAGCCAACTTAGCGTTGAGGGCTATGGCTACACCTTC
TRBV5-1	15	TRBJ1-1	NA	NA	CASSGGSGGLTEAFF	TGCGCCAGCAGCGGGGGATCGGGGGGGCTCACTGAAGCTTTCTTT
TRBV5-8	14	TRBJ1-1	NA	NA	CASSLVPGNTEAFF	TGTGCCAGCAGCTTGGTACCGGGGAACACTGAAGCTTTCTTT
TRBV28	16	TRBJ1-5	TRBD1	NA	CASSSPGWTGNQPQHF	TGTGCCAGCAGTTCCCCCGGTTGGACAGGGAATCAGCCCCAGCATTTT
TRBV7-6	12	TRBJ2-5	NA	NA	CASSPRGLSQYF	TGTGCCAGCAGCCCGCGGGGATTGAGCCAGTACTTC
TRBV7-9	17	TRBJ2-7	TRBD2	once	CASSLGGTSGSIYEQYF	TGTGCCAGCAGCTTAGGGGGGACTAGCGGGAGTATCTACGAGCAGTACTTC
TRBV20-1	11	TRBJ2-3	NA	NA	CGSGTTDTQYF	TGCGGTAGCGGTACCACAGATACGCAGTATTTT
TRBV27	17	TRBJ2-1	TRBD2	NA	CASSSTAGLAGANEQFF	TGTGCCAGCAGTTCGACGGCCGGACTAGCGGGAGCCAATGAGCAGTTCTTC
TRBV5-1	17	TRBJ2-4	TRBD1	once	CASSSGQGQWAKNIQYF	TGCGCCAGCAGCTCGGGACAGGGACAATGGGCCAAAAACATTCAGTACTTC
TRBV28	16	TRBJ1-1	NA	NA	CASSVFGSPLNTEAFF	TGTGCCAGCAGCGTATTCGGGAGTCCACTTAACACTGAAGCTTTCTTT
TRBV5-3	14	TRBJ2-7	NA	NA	CATPGLSSPYEQYF	TGTGCCACCCCGGGACTGTCGAGCCCCTACGAGCAGTACTTC
TRBV6-6	15	TRBJ2-7	TRBD2	NA	CASSYGAGGPDEQYF	TGTGCCAGCAGTTACGGGGCGGGAGGTCCGGACGAGCAGTACTTC
TRBV9	14	TRBJ2-5	TRBD1	NA	CASSVLEQGTRQYF	TGTGCCAGCAGCGTGTTGGAACAGGGGACACGGCAGTACTTC
TRBV30	15	TRBJ1-2	NA	NA	CACPEVGIFNYGYTF	TGTGCCTGCCCCGAAGTTGGCATATTCAACTATGGCTACACCTTC
TRBV7-6	13	TRBJ1-6	NA	NA	CASSLEEGSPLHF	TGTGCCAGCAGCTTAGAAGAGGGATCACCCCTCCACTTT
TRBV4-2	15	TRBJ2-7	TRBD1	NA	CASSPGTGEFYEQYF	TGTGCCAGCAGCCCCGGGACAGGGGAATTCTACGAGCAGTACTTC
TRBV4-3	13	TRBJ2-7	TRBD1	NA	CASSQDARDRVYF	TGCGCCAGCAGCCAAGACGCGAGGGACAGGGTATACTTC
TRBV7-6	14	TRBJ1-4	NA	NA	CASSTRGTNEKLFF	TGTGCCAGCAGCACCAGGGGCACGAATGAAAAACTGTTTTTT
TRBV6-4	13	TRBJ2-7	NA	NA	CARGRAGGYEQYF	TGTGCCAGGGGAAGGGCGGGTGGCTACGAGCAGTACTTC
TRBV10-1	15	TRBJ2-1	TRBD2	few	CASSPSGRAGNEQFF	TGCGCCAGCAGTCCTAGCGGGAGGGCCGGGAATGAGCAGTTCTTC
TRBV28	14	TRBJ1-1	NA	NA	CASSLGGLNTEAFF	TGTGCCAGCAGTTTAGGAGGGCTGAACACTGAAGCTTTCTTT
TRBV2	10	TRBJ2-7	NA	NA	CATAGYEQYF	TGTGCTACTGCGGGGTACGAGCAGTACTTC